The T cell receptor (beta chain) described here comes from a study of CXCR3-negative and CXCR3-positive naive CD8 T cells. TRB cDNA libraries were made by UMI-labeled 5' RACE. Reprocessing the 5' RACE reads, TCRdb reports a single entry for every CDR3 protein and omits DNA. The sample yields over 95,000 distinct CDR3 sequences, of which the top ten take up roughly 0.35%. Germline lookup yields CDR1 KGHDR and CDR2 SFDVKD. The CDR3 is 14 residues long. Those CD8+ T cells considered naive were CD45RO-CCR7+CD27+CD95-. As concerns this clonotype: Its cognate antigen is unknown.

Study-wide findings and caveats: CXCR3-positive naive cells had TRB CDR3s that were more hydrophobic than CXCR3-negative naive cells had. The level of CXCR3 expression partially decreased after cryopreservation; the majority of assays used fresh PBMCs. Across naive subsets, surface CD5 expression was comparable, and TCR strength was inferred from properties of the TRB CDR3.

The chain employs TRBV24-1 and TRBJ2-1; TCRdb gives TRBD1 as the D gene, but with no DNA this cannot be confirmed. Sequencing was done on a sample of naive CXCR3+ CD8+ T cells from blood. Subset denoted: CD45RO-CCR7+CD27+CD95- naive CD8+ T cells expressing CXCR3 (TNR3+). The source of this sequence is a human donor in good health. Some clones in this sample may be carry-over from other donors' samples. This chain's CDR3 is CATSDWGDSHKQLF.